The 3 T cell receptor beta chains reported below all come from one sample, sequenced in a study of CD8 T cells in ankylosing spondylitis. Study-level results: Seemingly characteristic of ankylosing spondylitis blood was a TCR beta motif consisting of 7 or 8 highly homologous variants.

TCRdb called the 5' RACE reads again in MiXCR, with one record for every CDR3 protein. The top ten clones hold roughly a fifth of a sample with under 950,000 distinct CDR3 sequences, 15% to 20% of them seen once. These receptors have no known antigen. Material: blood, either unsorted or a sorted T cell fraction (not recorded which). These receptors all come from a male donor with ankylosing spondylitis.

A few counts support this clonotype. V and J are TRBV6-1 and TRBJ2-3, with 8 bases fitting TRBD2. Germline values: CDR1 MNHNS, CDR2 SASEGT. With 7 bases clipped from V and 2 bases from J, the junction kept 5 bases outside the gene matches. The CDR3 runs 14 residues. CDR3 residues: CASNRLAPTDTQYF. Here the CDR3 DNA reads TGTGCCAGCAATCGACTAGCGCCCACAGATACGCAGTATTTT.

The rearrangement joins TRBV15 to TRBJ2-7, with unresolved D. V was shortened by 0 bases and J by 3 bases, with 6 bases between the two germline ends. CDR3 size: 13 residues. Germline CDR1 and CDR2: LNHNV and YYDKDF (reference sequence). CDR3: CATSRDGVYEQYF. The DNA for the CDR3 is TGTGCCACCAGCAGAGACGGCGTCTACGAGCAGTACTTC.

The rearrangement links TRBV4-1 to TRBJ1-3; 7 nucleotides line up with TRBD1. This CDR3 has 14 amino acids. Per the germline V gene, CDR1 is MGHRA and CDR2 is YSYEKL. The junction had 6 bases not matched to a gene; V was cut back by 3 bases and J by 7 bases. The CDR3 DNA sequence: TGCGCCAGCAGCCAGACAGCCAGGGGGAACACCATATATTTT. Translation gives CASSQTARGNTIYF.